These T cell receptor beta chains were read from a single sample in a study of Ad26.COV2.S vaccination and SARS-CoV-2 variants. Using immunoSEQ multiplex PCR, the repertoire was profiled, and TCRdb retains in-frame clones only, with some absent. The sample has roughly 300,000 clones, approximately 90% seen once. Sequenced material: peripheral blood, taken in a trial of Ad26.COV2.S vaccine versus placebo. The source is a person between 18 and 59 years old who received the Ad26.COV2.S COVID-19 vaccine or a placebo. CDR3s include the opening cysteine and the closing phenylalanine or tryptophan.

V gene | CDR3 protein
TRBV28 | CASSLPRDGNTIYF
TRBV11-2 | CASSGTGGYGYTF
TRBV30 | CAWRRPGLRYGYTF
TRBV6-5 | CANRDREDDEQFF
TRBV7-2 | CASSLGSGGHEQFF
TRBV5-1 | CASSLLQNRETQYF
TRBV7-6 | CASSLSLTGEAFF
TRBV29-1 | CSAALGIDTEAFF
TRBV3-1/TRBV3-2 | CASSLSSLSGEQYF
TRBV12-3/TRBV12-4 | CASSLGESEAFF
TRBV6-5 | CASSSQETNTEAFF
TRBV3-1/TRBV3-2 | CASSSSGTYNEQFF
TRBV18 | CASSRTSGDYNEQFF
TRBV6-2/TRBV6-3 | CASSKSGTGGYEQYF
TRBV3-1/TRBV3-2 | CASSSGPQNTEAFF
TRBV7-9 | CASSLVLAGGFGNQPQHF
TRBV5-4 | CASSLAVVSPPRGTGELFF
TRBV28 | CASYGTGPWSYTF
TRBV5-6 | CASSFSGREDTGELFF
TRBV6-5 | CASAGGVRNNSPLHF